This T cell receptor (beta chain) was documented in a study of T cell responses to AZD1222 COVID-19 vaccine. Study results and limitations: Possibly, clonal diversity was underestimated; donors were largely white British and included more females.

Concerning this clone: Its antigen remains unidentified.

Some clones are missing from TCRdb's copy, which holds only in-frame ones; the method was immunoSEQ multiplex PCR. The repertoire holds under 150,000 clones, with approximately 88% as singletons. The CDR3 runs to 15 residues. V gave up 3 bases and J gave up 3 bases; unmatched junction bases: 7. Germline CDR1 and CDR2: LGHNA and YSLEER. This chain connects TRBV4-3 to TRBJ1-2, with TRBD1 identical over 7 bases. This specimen was peripheral blood, taken 28 days after the second AZD1222 dose. The clonotype comes from an adult who received the AZD1222 COVID-19 vaccine. Here the CDR3 DNA reads TGCGCCAGCAGCCAGGCGCCCCAGGGGGACTATGGCTACACCTTC. Translating gives CASSQAPQGDYGYTF.